Each of the 11 T cell receptor beta chains below was sequenced from the same sample in a study of CD8+CD57+ T cells in acquired aplastic anemia. Template material for TCR beta VDJ and CDR3 profiling consisted of genomic DNA. A single record per CDR3 protein comes from TCRdb applying MiXCR to the reads. The data hold around 180,000 distinct CDR3 sequences, with over 60% observed a single time. The source material was sorted CD4+, CD8+, or CD8+CD57+ T cells (not recorded which) from PBMCs. The receptors were gathered from a human donor with severe aplastic anemia or a healthy control (not recorded which).

On this clonotype: Just one base apart from a much larger clone, this may be a read error. The J gene is TRBJ2-5, the V gene TRBV2; D not resolved. CDR1 is SNHLY, CDR2 FYNNEI, per germline. The CDR3 has 10 residues. CDR3 in DNA: TGTGCCAGCAGTGAAGAGACCCGGTACTTC. Protein: CASSEETRYF.

The chain is built from TRBV7-8 and TRBJ1-2, with TRBD1 matching 8 bases. J lost 14 bases, V lost 1 base, and 9 bases had no gene match. Germline CDR1 is SGHVS and CDR2 is FQNEAQ. The CDR3 has 13 residues. The CDR3 coding sequence is TGTGCCAGCAGCTTAGGGACAGGGTTCGGGATAACCTTC. Amino acids: CASSLGTGFGITF.

The chain employs TRBV15 and TRBJ1-1, with 7 bases identical to TRBD1. V shed 5 bases and J 5 bases; nucleotides not matched to a gene: 8. Germline V gives CDR1 LNHNV, CDR2 YYDKDF (reference sequence). This CDR3 is 14 amino acids long. The CDR3 coding sequence is TGTGCCACCAGCTTCCAGACAGGGAATACTGAAGCTTTCTTT. Protein product: CATSFQTGNTEAFF.

The chain combines TRBV2 with TRBJ1-4; D unresolved. V was shortened by 4 bases and J by 0 bases, with 6 bases between the two germline ends. The CDR3 extends over 14 amino acids. Germline CDR1 and CDR2: SNHLY and FYNNEI. Here the CDR3 DNA reads TGTGCCAGCAGTGCCTTTACAACTAATGAAAAACTGTTTTTT. Amino acids: CASSAFTTNEKLFF.

This clonotype is a singleton in its sample. A junction end diverges from the germline sequence, so it may reflect a read error. The genes are TRBV7-9 and TRBJ1-1; possible D gene TRBD1, 6 bases. This CDR3 has 15 amino acids. CDR1 and CDR2 (germline): SEHNR, FQNEAQ (reference sequence). This CDR3 is CASSLEGGAGTEAFF. The CDR3 region has the DNA TGCGCCAGCAGCTTGGAAGGGGGGGCAGGCACTGAAGCTTTCTTT.

Turning to this clonotype: Possible read error: a much larger clone is one base away. The V call is TRBV25-1, the J call TRBJ2-1, with 10 bases aligning to TRBD2. The CDR3 is 12 residues long. Germline CDR1 reads MGHDK; CDR2 reads SYGVNS. V shed 8 bases, J shed 9 bases, and the junction held 4 bases outside the gene matches. The CDR3 region has the DNA TGTGCCAGCTTAGCGGGGGGAGGTGAGCAGTTCTTC. Protein sequence: CASLAGGGEQFF.

The CDR3 reads CASSLAPPGLEQYF. The DNA of the CDR3 is TGTGCCAGCAGCTTAGCCCCCCCGGGGCTCGAGCAGTACTTC. The chain recombines TRBV7-8 with TRBJ2-7; D may match TRBD1 or TRBD2 (5 bases each). CDR3 length: 14 amino acids. CDR1 is SGHVS and CDR2 is FQNEAQ in the germline V gene. V was clipped by 0 bases and J by 6 bases, with 12 bases between them.

V is TRBV2 and J is TRBJ2-7, with D possibly TRBD1 on 5 matching bases. Trimming took 7 bases from V and 2 from J, leaving 12 bases between them. The length of the CDR3 is 13 residues. Germline V CDR1 and CDR2: SNHLY, FYNNEI. CDR3 in amino acids: CASTPRVAYEQYF. CDR3 coding DNA: TGTGCCAGCACCCCCAGGGTAGCCTACGAGCAGTACTTC.

The chain recombines TRBV27 with TRBJ1-1; D is unclear. Trimming removed 3 bases from V and 1 base from J, with 18 bases in between. CDR1 is MNHEY, CDR2 SMNVEV, per germline (reference sequence). There are 17 residues in the CDR3. Here the CDR3 reads CASSFLGPRLGNTEAFF. The CDR3 DNA sequence: TGTGCCAGCAGTTTCTTGGGCCCCCGGTTGGGGAACACTGAAGCTTTCTTT.

This clonotype was seen repeatedly, ten times or more. The chain is built from TRBV11-2 and TRBJ2-5; D is undetermined. CDR3 size: 13 residues. The germline V and J ends were trimmed by 0 bases and 5 bases, with 7 bases remaining between them. Germline V CDR1 and CDR2: SGHAT, FQNNGV. DNA of the CDR3: TGTGCCAGCAGCTTAGAATCACGGGAGACCCAGTACTTC. The encoded protein is CASSLESRETQYF.

The chain is built from TRBV7-3 and TRBJ2-3; 12 bases are shared with TRBD2. Germline V lookup: CDR1 SGHTA, CDR2 FQGTGA. There are 13 residues in the CDR3. V shed 8 bases and J 11 bases; nucleotides not matched to a gene: 8. CDR3 nucleotide sequence: TGTGCCAGCTCGGGACTAGCGGGCAATGAGCAGTATTTT. It encodes CASSGLAGNEQYF.